The entry below describes one T cell receptor beta chain. Here immunoSEQ multiplex PCR was the method, and the copy in TCRdb shows in-frame clones only, minus some. Among tens of thousands of clones, 75% to 90% were seen once, and the ten largest hold less than 9%. The data derive from a study of blood T cell repertoires in COVID-19. CDR1 SGHTS and CDR2 YDEGEE come from the germline V gene. The CDR3 is 14 residues long. Trimming pared 4 bases from V and 7 bases from J, leaving 17 bases between. The sequencing sample was made of peripheral blood. The sequence was collected from a man aged 55 to 70 with acute or convalescent COVID-19. This chain uses TRBV5-8 with TRBJ1-2, with D maybe TRBD1 (6 bases). The CDR3 loop is CASSIKGRGAGYTF. The CDR3, as DNA: TGTGCCAGCAGCATAAAGGGCAGGGGTGCTGGCTACACCTTC.